A single sample is the source of the 16 T cell receptor beta chains below, sequenced in a study of metastatic and nonmetastatic thyroid tumors. Thyroid surgery took place with no prior treatment in any patient. TCRdb recomputed clones from the PCR reads via MiXCR. Of tens of thousands of clones detected, around 15% appear once; the ten largest clones hold over 8.5%. Specimen: blood. Receptors originate from a male donor with papillary thyroid cancer or a benign thyroid nodule (not recorded which). Some clones in this sample may be carry-over from other donors' samples.

This clone was seen ten or more times. The chain joins TRBV4-3 to TRBJ1-3; D is ambiguous. CDR3 length: 15 amino acids. V was trimmed by 0 bases and J by 0 bases, leaving 6 bases between them. The V gene's germline CDR1 is LGHNA and CDR2 YSLEER. The CDR3 here is CASSQDGSSGNTIYF. DNA for the CDR3: TGCGCCAGCAGCCAAGATGGGAGCTCTGGAAACACCATATATTTT.

This clone was seen many times. The gene calls are TRBV28 and TRBJ2-5; 7 bases align to TRBD1. The length of the CDR3 is 15 residues. CDR1 MDHEN and CDR2 SYDVKM come from the germline V gene. V lost 3 bases and J lost 3; bases outside the gene matches: 7. CDR3 DNA: TGTGCCAGCAGTTTGCTAGGGACAGAGAAAGAGACCCAGTACTTC. It is translated as CASSLLGTEKETQYF.

This clone was seen repeatedly, ten times or more. The chain joins TRBV20-1 to TRBJ1-5; TRBD1 might be the D (5 bases). V lost 1 base to trimming and J lost 0 bases, with 13 bases between them. Germline values: CDR1 DFQATT, CDR2 SNEGSKA (reference sequence). This CDR3 has 16 amino acids. The CDR3 DNA follows: TGCAGTGCTAGAGGATTGGGGCAGATTAGCAATCAGCCCCAGCATTTT. It codes for CSARGLGQISNQPQHF.

J is TRBJ2-1 and V is TRBV9, with 11 nucleotides matching TRBD2. CDR3 size: 19 residues. Germline-derived CDR1 and CDR2 are SGDLS and YYNGEE. J was trimmed by 0 bases and V by 0 bases; bases with no gene match: 8. CDR3 sequence: CASSVDDILAGASYNEQFF. CDR3 DNA sequence: TGTGCCAGCAGCGTAGATGATATACTAGCGGGAGCCTCCTACAATGAGCAGTTCTTC.

The table lists this clone with many counts. J is TRBJ1-1 and V is TRBV4-2, with D hard to call. V lost 1 base, J lost 4 bases, and 16 bases lay in between. Germline CDR1 and CDR2: LGHNA and YNFKEQ. The CDR3 extends over 16 amino acids. The DNA for the CDR3 is TGTGCCAGCAGCCAAGGGGCCGCGGGTGTTCGCACTGAAGCTTTCTTT. This encodes CASSQGAAGVRTEAFF.

This clone has a count of ten or more. V gene TRBV20-1 combines with J gene TRBJ2-1; D not certain. V was clipped by 3 bases and J by 4 bases, with 10 bases between them. The CDR3 has 13 amino acids. CDR1 and CDR2 (germline): DFQATT, SNEGSKA (reference sequence). This chain's CDR3 is CSASIGAYNEQFF. The CDR3 DNA follows: TGCAGTGCTAGTATAGGAGCGTACAATGAGCAGTTCTTC.

This clone appeared many times. CDR3 sequence (DNA): TGTGCCAGTAGTATACGGGACACTTTCCCCGGGGAGCTGTTTTTT. This gives the protein CASSIRDTFPGELFF. The chain employs TRBV19 and TRBJ2-2; TRBD1 might be the D (6 bases). The V gene lost 2 bases and the J gene lost 6 bases, with 13 bases spanning the gap. The CDR3 loop spans 15 amino acids. Germline CDR1 reads LNHDA; CDR2 reads SQIVND (reference sequence).

The rearrangement uses TRBV7-2 and TRBJ2-2; either TRBD1 or TRBD2 may fit D (5 bases each). The CDR3 is made up of 16 amino acids. V was shortened by 0 bases and J by 8 bases, with 16 bases between the two germline ends. CDR1 SGHTA and CDR2 FQGNSA come from the germline V gene. The CDR3 here is CASSLAGVRGGGELFF. The CDR3 nucleotides read TGTGCCAGCAGCTTAGCGGGCGTACGGGGCGGTGGGGAGCTGTTTTTT.

A note on this clone: A much larger clone sits a single nucleotide away, making a read error possible. The chain combines TRBV5-1 with TRBJ2-5; no clear D. Germline-derived CDR1 and CDR2 are SGHRS and YFSETQ. This CDR3 spans 15 amino acids. The DNA for the CDR3 is TGCGCCAGCAGCTTGGGGTCAGGACCCCAAGAGACCAAGTACTTC. Protein: CASSLGSGPQETKYF.

This clone was recorded many times. The gene calls are TRBV10-3 and TRBJ1-5; unclear D gene. The CDR3 extends over 14 amino acids. Germline V gene lookup returns CDR1 ENHRY and CDR2 SYGVKD. Trimming pared 4 bases from V and 4 bases from J, leaving 11 bases between. This CDR3 is CAISGSSGNQPQHF. The CDR3 DNA follows: TGTGCCATCAGTGGATCGAGCGGAAATCAGCCCCAGCATTTT.

This chain's CDR3 is CATCTRSSDEQYV. The CDR3 DNA is TGTGCCACCTGTACGAGGAGCTCCGACGAGCAGTACGTC. V and J are TRBV6-2 or TRBV6-3 and TRBJ2-7; D is uncertain. Germline V lookup: CDR1 MNHEY, CDR2 SVGEGT. The CDR3 contains 13 residues.

This clone was detected many times. J is TRBJ2-7 and V is TRBV27, with a tentative D call TRBD2 (6 bases). V lost 8 bases, J lost 1 base, and 6 bases lay in between. Germline loops: CDR1 MNHEY, CDR2 SMNVEV (reference sequence). The CDR3 runs 11 residues. The CDR3: CASGGSYEQYV. CDR3 DNA: TGTGCCAGCGGGGGGTCCTACGAGCAGTACGTC.

This clone was detected only once. V gene TRBV18 combines with J gene TRBJ1-2; the match to TRBD1 covers 8 bases. V trimming: 5 bases; J trimming: 2 bases; junction bases outside the gene matches: 10. CDR1 is KGHSH, CDR2 LQKENI, per germline. CDR3 length equals 16 residues. The CDR3 loop reads CASSATGDGLNYGYTF. CDR3 coding DNA: TGTGCCAGCTCAGCGACAGGGGACGGTCTCAACTATGGCTACACCTTC.

This clone appeared many times. The chain recombines TRBV5-1 with TRBJ2-5, with TRBD2 matching 8 bases. The CDR3 is 19 residues long. Germline CDR1 is SGHRS and CDR2 is YFSETQ. The trim removed 3 bases at V and 1 base at J, leaving 17 bases unmatched. CDR3 in DNA: TGCGCCAGCAGCTCGACCGGTGGCGGGAGGAGACTCGCCCAAGAGACCCAGTACTTC. Protein product: CASSSTGGGRRLAQETQYF.

This clone was counted between two and nine times. Germline and junction disagree at one end, which may indicate a read error. The rearrangement links TRBV10-3 to TRBJ2-7; 9 nucleotides align to TRBD1. The CDR3 sequence is 15 residues long. Per the germline V gene, CDR1 is ENHRY and CDR2 is SYGVKD. CDR3 region: CSIIKTTGGFYEQYF. The CDR3 bases are TGTTCCATCATCAAGACCACAGGGGGCTTCTACGAGCAGTACTTC.

As to this clone: A single base separates this from a much larger clone, so it may be a read error. CDR3 sequence: CASSQCTGENIQYF. DNA for the CDR3: TGCGCCAGCAGCCAATGCACAGGGGAAAACATTCAGTACTTC. The rearrangement links TRBV4-1 to TRBJ2-4; 7 bases line up with TRBD1. This CDR3 is built from 14 residues. The junction had 3 bases not matched to a gene; V was cut back by 2 bases and J by 5 bases. Germline V lookup: CDR1 MGHRA, CDR2 YSYEKL.